The sequence of this TCR beta chain was determined in a study of identical twins. Whole-study results and caveats: Invariant T cells like MAIT and iNKT could partly confound the zero-insertion analyses. The analysis was cross-sectional rather than longitudinal within donors.

The junction had 2 bases not matched to a gene; V was cut back by 5 bases and J by 3 bases. Germline CDR1 and CDR2: KGHSH and LQKENI. CDR3 length equals 14 residues. TCRdb analysed the 5' RACE reads with MiXCR anew, one entry per CDR3 protein. The table lists some 1,600,000 distinct CDR3 sequences, 32% of them singletons. Points on this clonotype: Its antigen is currently unknown.

The TCR sequence derives from a newborn girl in good health. This rearrangement joins TRBV18 to TRBJ2-3; 10 bases are a match to TRBD2. Sample: cord blood. The DNA of the CDR3 is TGTGCCAGCTCAACTAGCGGGGTAACAGATACGCAGTATTTT. It yields the protein CASSTSGVTDTQYF.